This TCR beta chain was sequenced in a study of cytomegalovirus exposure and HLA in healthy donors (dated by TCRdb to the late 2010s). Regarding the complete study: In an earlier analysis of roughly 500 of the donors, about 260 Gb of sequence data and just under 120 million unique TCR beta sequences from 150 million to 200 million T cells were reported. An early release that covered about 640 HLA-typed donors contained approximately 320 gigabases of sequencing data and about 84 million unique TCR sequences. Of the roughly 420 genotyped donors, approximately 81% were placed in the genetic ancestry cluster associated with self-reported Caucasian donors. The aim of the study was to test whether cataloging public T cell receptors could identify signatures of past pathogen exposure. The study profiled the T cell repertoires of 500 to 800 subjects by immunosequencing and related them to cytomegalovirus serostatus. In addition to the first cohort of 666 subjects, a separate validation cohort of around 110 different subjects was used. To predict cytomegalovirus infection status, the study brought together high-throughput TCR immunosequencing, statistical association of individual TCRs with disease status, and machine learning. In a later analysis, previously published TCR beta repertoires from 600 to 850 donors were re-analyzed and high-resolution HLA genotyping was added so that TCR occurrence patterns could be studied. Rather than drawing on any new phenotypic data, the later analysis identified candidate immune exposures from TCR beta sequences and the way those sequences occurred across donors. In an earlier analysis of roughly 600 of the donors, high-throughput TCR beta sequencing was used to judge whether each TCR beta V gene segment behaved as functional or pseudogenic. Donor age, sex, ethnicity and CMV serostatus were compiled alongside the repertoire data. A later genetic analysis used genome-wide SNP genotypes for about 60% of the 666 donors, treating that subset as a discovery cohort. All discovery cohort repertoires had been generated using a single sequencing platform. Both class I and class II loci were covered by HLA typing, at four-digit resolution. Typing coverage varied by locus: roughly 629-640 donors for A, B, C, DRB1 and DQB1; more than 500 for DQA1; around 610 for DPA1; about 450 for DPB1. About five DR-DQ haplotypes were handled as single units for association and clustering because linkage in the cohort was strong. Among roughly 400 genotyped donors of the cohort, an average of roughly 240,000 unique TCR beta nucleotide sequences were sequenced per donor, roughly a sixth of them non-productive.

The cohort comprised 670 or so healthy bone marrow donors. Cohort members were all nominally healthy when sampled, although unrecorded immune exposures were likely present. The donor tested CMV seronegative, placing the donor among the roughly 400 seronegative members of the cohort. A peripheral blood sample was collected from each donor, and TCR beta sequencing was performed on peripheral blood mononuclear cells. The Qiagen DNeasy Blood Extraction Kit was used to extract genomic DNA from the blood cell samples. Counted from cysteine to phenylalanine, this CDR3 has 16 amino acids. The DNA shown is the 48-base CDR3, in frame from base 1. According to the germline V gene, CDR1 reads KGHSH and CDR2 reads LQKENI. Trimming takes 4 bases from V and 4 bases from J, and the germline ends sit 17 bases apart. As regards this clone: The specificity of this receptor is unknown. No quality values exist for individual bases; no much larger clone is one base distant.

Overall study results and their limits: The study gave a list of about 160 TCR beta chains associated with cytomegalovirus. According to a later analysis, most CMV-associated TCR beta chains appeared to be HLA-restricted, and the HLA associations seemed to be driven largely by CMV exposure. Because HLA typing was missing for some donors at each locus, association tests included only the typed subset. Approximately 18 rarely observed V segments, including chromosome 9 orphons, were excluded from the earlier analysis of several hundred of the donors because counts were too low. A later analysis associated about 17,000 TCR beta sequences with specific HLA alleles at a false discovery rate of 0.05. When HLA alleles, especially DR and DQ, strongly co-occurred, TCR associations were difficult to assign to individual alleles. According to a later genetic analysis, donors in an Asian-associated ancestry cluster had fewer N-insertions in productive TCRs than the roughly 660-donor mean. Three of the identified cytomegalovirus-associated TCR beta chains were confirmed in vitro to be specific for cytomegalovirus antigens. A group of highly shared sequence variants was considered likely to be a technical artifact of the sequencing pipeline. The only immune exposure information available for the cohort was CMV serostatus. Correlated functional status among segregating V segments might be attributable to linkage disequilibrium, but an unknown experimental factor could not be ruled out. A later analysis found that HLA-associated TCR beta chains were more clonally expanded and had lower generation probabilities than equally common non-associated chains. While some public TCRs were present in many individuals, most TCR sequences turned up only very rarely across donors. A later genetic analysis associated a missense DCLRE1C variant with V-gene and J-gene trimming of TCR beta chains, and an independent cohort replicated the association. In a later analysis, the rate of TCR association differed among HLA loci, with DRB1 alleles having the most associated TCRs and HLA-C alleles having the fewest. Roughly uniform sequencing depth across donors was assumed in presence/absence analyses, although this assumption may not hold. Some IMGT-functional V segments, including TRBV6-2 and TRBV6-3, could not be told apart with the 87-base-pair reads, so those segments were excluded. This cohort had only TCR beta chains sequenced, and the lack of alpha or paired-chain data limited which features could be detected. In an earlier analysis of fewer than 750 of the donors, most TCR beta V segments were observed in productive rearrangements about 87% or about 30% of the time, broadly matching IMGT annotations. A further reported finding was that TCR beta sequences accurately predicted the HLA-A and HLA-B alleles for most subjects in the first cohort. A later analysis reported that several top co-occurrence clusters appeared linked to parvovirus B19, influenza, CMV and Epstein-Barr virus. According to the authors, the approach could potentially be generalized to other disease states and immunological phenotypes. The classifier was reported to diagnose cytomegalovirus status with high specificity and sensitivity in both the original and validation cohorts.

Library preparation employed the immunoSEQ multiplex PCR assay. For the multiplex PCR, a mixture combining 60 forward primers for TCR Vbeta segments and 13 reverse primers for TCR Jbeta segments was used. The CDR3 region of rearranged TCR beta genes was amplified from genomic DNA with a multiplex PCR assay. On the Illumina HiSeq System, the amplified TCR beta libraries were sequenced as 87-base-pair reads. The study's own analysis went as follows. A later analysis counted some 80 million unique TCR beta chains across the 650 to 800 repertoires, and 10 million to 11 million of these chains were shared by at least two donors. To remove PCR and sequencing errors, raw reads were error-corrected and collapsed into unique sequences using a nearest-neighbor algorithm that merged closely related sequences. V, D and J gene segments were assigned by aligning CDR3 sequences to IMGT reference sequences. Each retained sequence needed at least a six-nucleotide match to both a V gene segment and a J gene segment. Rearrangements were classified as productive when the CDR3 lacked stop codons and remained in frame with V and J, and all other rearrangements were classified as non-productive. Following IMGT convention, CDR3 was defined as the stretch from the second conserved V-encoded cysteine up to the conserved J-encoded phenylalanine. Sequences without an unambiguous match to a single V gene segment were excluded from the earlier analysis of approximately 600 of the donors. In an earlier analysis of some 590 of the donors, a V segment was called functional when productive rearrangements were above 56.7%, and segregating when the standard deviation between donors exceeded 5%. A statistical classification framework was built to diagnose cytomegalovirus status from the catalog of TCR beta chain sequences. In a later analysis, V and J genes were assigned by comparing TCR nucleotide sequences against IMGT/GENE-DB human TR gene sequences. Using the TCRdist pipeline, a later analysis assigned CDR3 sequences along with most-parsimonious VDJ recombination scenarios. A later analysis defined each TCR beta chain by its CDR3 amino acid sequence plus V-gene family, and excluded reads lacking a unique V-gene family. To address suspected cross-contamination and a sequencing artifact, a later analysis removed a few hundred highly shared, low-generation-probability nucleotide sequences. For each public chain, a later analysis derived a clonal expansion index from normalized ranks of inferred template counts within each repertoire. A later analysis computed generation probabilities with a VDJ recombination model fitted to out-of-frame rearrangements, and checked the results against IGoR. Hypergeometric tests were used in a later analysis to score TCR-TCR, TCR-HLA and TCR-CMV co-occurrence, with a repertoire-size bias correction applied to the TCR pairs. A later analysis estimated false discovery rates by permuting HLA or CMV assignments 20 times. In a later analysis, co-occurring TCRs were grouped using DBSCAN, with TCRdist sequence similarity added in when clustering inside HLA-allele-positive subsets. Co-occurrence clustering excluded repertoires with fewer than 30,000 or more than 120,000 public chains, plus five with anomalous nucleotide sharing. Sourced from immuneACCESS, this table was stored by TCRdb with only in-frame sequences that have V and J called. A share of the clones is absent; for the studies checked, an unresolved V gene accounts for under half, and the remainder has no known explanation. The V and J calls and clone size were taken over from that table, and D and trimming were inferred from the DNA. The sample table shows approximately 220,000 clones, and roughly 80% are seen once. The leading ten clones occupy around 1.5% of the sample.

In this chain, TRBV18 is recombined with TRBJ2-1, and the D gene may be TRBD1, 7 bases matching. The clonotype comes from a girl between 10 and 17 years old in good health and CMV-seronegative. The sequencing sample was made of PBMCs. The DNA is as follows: TGTGCCAGCTCACGGGCGGGACAGAAGAATTACAATGAGCAGTTCTTC. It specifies CASSRAGQKNYNEQFF.